This passage covers 26 T cell receptor beta chains from one sample sequenced in a study of beta chain features in type 1 diabetes. The authors reverse transcribed all of the isolated RNA, so sequencing captured expressed TCRB transcripts. Profiling relied on immunoSEQ multiplex PCR, and the TCRdb table lists in-frame clones only, not all of them. The profile shows about 60,000 clones, over 50% of them singletons. Sequenced sample: Tregs from blood. The receptor set was obtained from a woman aged 18-35 years in good health.

The chain has TRBV6-1 and TRBJ1-2; a weak D match, TRBD1 (5 bases). This CDR3 spans 14 amino acids. Germline assignment: CDR1 MNHNS and CDR2 SASEGT. V was shortened by 1 base and J by 1 base, with 7 bases between the two germline ends. CDR3 residues: CASSEVGHNYGYTF. CDR3 nucleotides: TGTGCCAGCAGTGAAGTTGGACATAACTATGGCTACACCTTC.

The chain links TRBV5-1 to TRBJ2-7, with D maybe TRBD2 (5 bases). Trimming took off 7 bases at V and 4 bases at J, with 9 bases between the two ends. In germline, CDR1 is SGHRS, CDR2 YFSETQ. This CDR3 region has 11 residues. The CDR3 nucleotides read TGCGCCAGCGACACTAGGTACGAGCAGTACTTC. Encoded protein: CASDTRYEQYF.

V is TRBV14 and J is TRBJ2-7; D perhaps matches TRBD2 (5 bases). This CDR3 comprises 15 residues. CDR1 is SGHDN and CDR2 is FVKESK in the germline V gene. V was trimmed by 2 bases and J by 3 bases, leaving 14 bases between them. CDR3 amino acids: CASSQPGRGIYEQYF. The CDR3 DNA is TGTGCCAGCAGCCAACCAGGTCGGGGTATCTACGAGCAGTACTTC.

This clone was detected only a few times. This chain links TRBV29-1 with TRBJ1-1; possibly TRBD1 for D (6 bases). V was pared by 7 bases and J by 4 bases, with 13 bases between. Looked up from germline, CDR1 is SQVTM and CDR2 is ANQGSEA. CDR3 size: 12 residues. The CDR3 nucleotides read TGCAGCGGGGGGCGGGTGCGCACTGAAGCTTTCTTT. It encodes CSGGRVRTEAFF.

The chain couples TRBV9 to TRBJ1-2; D unclear. Germline assignment: CDR1 SGDLS and CDR2 YYNGEE. Trimming cost V 4 bases and J 6 bases, with 16 bases left between them. This CDR3 has 14 amino acids. CDR3: CASSKAGVVNGYTF. The CDR3 DNA reads as TGTGCCAGCAGCAAAGCCGGGGTAGTTAATGGCTACACCTTC.

The CDR3 DNA is TGTGCCAGCAGCGTAGAGGGGGTTAATTCACCCCTCCACTTT. Protein sequence: CASSVEGVNSPLHF. J is TRBJ1-6 and V is TRBV9; TRBD1 might be the D (6 bases). V was clipped by 0 bases and J by 6 bases, with 7 bases between them. Germline values: CDR1 SGDLS, CDR2 YYNGEE. The CDR3 is 14 residues long.

This chain connects TRBV7-9 to TRBJ2-7; D unclear. V shed 0 bases and J shed 3 bases, with 6 bases lying between them. The CDR3 runs to 13 residues. Germline V gives CDR1 SEHNR, CDR2 FQNEAQ (reference sequence). The CDR3 nucleotides are TGTGCCAGCAGCTTAGCGTTGTACTACGAGCAGTACTTC. This sequence encodes CASSLALYYEQYF.

The genes are TRBV11-2 and TRBJ1-6; D is perhaps TRBD1 (5 bases). This CDR3 spans 15 amino acids. Per germline, CDR1 SGHAT and CDR2 FQNNGV. V lost 6 bases, J lost 6 bases, and 15 bases lay in between. CDR3 region: CASSFVRDSNSPLHF. The CDR3 DNA follows: TGTGCCAGCAGTTTTGTCCGGGACTCTAATTCACCCCTCCACTTT. Full variable domain (remainder filled in from reference TRBV11-2 and TRBJ1-6): EAGVAQSPRYKIIEKRQSVAFWCNPISGHATLYWYQQILGQGPKLLIQFQNNGVVDDSQLPKDRFSAERLKGVDSTLKIQPAKLEDSAVYLCASSFVRDSNSPLHFGNGTRLTVT.

This chain uses TRBV5-1 with TRBJ2-7, with D possibly matching TRBD1 (5 bases). CDR1 is SGHRS, CDR2 YFSETQ, per germline. V was pared by 4 bases and J by 3 bases, with 8 bases between. The CDR3 totals 12 residues. The CDR3 DNA reads as TGCGCCAGCAGCCTGGACAACTACGAGCAGTACTTC. Amino acid sequence: CASSLDNYEQYF.

The CDR3 DNA reads as TGCGCCAGCAGCTTGGCCGCGGGACGGGGGTTAGATACGCAGTATTTT. Translated: CASSLAAGRGLDTQYF. The rearrangement links TRBV5-1 to TRBJ2-3; D is possibly TRBD2 (6 bases). The V gene's germline CDR1 is SGHRS and CDR2 YFSETQ. This CDR3 region has 16 residues. The ends were cut back, 0 bases at V and 5 bases at J, with 16 bases in the middle.

This rearrangement joins TRBV5-1 to TRBJ2-1, with 7 bases lining up with TRBD2. The CDR3 is 14 residues long. Germline assignment: CDR1 SGHRS and CDR2 YFSETQ. Losses at the gene ends were 4 bases for V and 5 bases for J; bases not matched to a gene: 6. The CDR3 region is CASSIGLVHNEQFF. CDR3 DNA sequence: TGCGCCAGCAGCATCGGACTAGTCCACAATGAGCAGTTCTTC.

There are a few counts of this clone. This chain connects TRBV6-5 to TRBJ2-1; D is undetermined. CDR3 length equals 11 residues. CDR1 is MNHEY and CDR2 is SVGAGI in the germline V gene. V shed 4 bases and J shed 12 bases, with 10 bases lying between them. The CDR3 DNA reads TGTGCCAGCAGTTTTGGAGTTAGGCAGTTCTTC. Amino acid sequence: CASSFGVRQFF.

This chain uses TRBV2 with TRBJ1-5; 7 bases line up with TRBD1. V shed 11 bases and J 3 bases; nucleotides not matched to a gene: 13. The CDR3 has 15 amino acids. Germline loops: CDR1 SNHLY, CDR2 FYNNEI. The CDR3 DNA is TGTGCCGTCTCCAGACAGGGTCTGCACAATCAGCCCCAGCATTTT. This sequence encodes CAVSRQGLHNQPQHF. Full variable domain (rest looked up from reference TRBV2 and TRBJ1-5): EPEVTQTPSHQVTQMGQEVILRCVPISNHLYFYWYRQILGQKVEFLVSFYNNEISEKSEIFDDQFSVERPDGSNFTLKIRSTKLEDSAMYFCAVSRQGLHNQPQHFGDGTRLSIL.

This clone was recorded once. V usage is TRBV21-1 and J usage is TRBJ2-3; TRBD1, the table's D call, was not compared with the DNA. TRBV21-1 counts as a pseudogene. The CDR3 has 21 amino acids. The CDR3 DNA reads as TGTGCCAGCCCACGCACAGGACAGGGAAGGAGGCACCCTGAACCCTCAGATACGCAGTATTTT. Translated, it gives CASPRTGQGRRHPEPSDTQYF.

Here the CDR3 reads CASARWGGSGNTIYF. The CDR3 DNA follows: TGTGCCAGCGCACGGTGGGGGGGCTCTGGAAACACCATATATTTT. V gene TRBV7-2 combines with J gene TRBJ1-3, with D possibly TRBD1 on 5 matching bases. Germline V gives CDR1 SGHTA, CDR2 FQGNSA. Deletions cut 8 bases from V and 0 bases from J, with 14 bases between. CDR3 length equals 15 residues.

This chain joins TRBV5-1 and TRBJ2-7; TRBD1 agrees at 7 bases. The CDR3 contains 14 residues. In germline, CDR1 is SGHRS, CDR2 YFSETQ. J was trimmed by 3 bases and V by 4 bases; bases with no gene match: 7. In nucleotides, the CDR3 is TGCGCCAGCAGCGCCCTAAGGGGGCACTACGAGCAGTACTTC. Amino acids: CASSALRGHYEQYF.

The V gene is TRBV9, the J gene TRBJ2-7; 7 nucleotides align to TRBD2. Germline CDR1 and CDR2: SGDLS and YYNGEE. The CDR3 contains 15 residues. V was clipped by 0 bases and J by 4 bases; unmatched bases: 7. CDR3 sequence: CASSVDLLREYEQYF. CDR3 nucleotide sequence: TGTGCCAGCAGCGTAGATTTACTGCGGGAGTACGAGCAGTACTTC.

The chain has TRBV29-1 and TRBJ2-2; D call uncertain. Germline lookup yields CDR1 SQVTM and CDR2 ANQGSEA. V lost 4 bases, J lost 7 bases, and 13 bases lay in between. The CDR3 runs to 13 residues. The DNA of the CDR3 is TGCAGCGTTGGAGGAGTATCTCACGGGGAGCTGTTTTTT. Its translation: CSVGGVSHGELFF.

This clone showed up just a few times. The chain combines TRBV30 with TRBJ1-2; 8 bases align to TRBD1. Germline V gene data show CDR1 as GTSNPN and CDR2 as SVGIG (reference sequence). The CDR3 consists of 14 residues. Trimming took 4 bases from V and 3 from J; bases not matched to a gene: 7. The CDR3 is CAWKKDRVDYGYTF. The CDR3 DNA sequence: TGTGCCTGGAAGAAGGACAGGGTAGACTATGGCTACACCTTC.

In regard to this clone: One junction end does not reproduce the germline sequence, and a read error may be involved. The identical CDR3 is also encoded by other nucleotide sequences in the sample. The chain is built from TRBV7-9 and TRBJ1-6, with D tentatively TRBD1 (6 bases). Germline V gives CDR1 SEHNR, CDR2 FQNEAQ (reference sequence). The CDR3 covers 15 residues. CDR3 in DNA: TGTGCCAGCAGCTTAGGAACAGGGTATTATTCCCCCCTCCACTTT. Its translation is CASSLGTGYYSPLHF. The full variable domain, completed using reference TRBV7-9 and TRBJ1-6, is DTGVSQNPRHKITKRGQNVTFRCDPISEHNRLYWYRQTLGQGPEFLTYFQNEAQLEKSRLLSDRFSAERPKGSFSTLEIQRTEQGDSAMYLCASSLGTGYYSPLHFGNGTRLTVT.

On this clone itself: The junction shows a germline mismatch at one end, possibly a read error. This rearrangement joins TRBV29-1 to TRBJ2-4, with no clear D. CDR3 length: 13 residues. Germline CDR1 reads SQVTM; CDR2 reads ANQGSEA. CDR3 region: CSVEGQAQNIQYF. The CDR3 nucleotides are TGCAGCGTTGAAGGCCAAGCCCAAAACATTCAGTACTTC.

This chain links TRBV25-1 with TRBJ1-1, with D tentatively TRBD1 (5 bases). The V and J ends lost 3 bases and 1 base respectively, with 9 bases between them. Germline V lookup: CDR1 MGHDK, CDR2 SYGVNS. This CDR3 comprises 14 residues. CDR3 residues: CASSEHQGNTEAFF. The CDR3 nucleotides read TGTGCCAGCAGTGAGCATCAGGGGAACACTGAAGCTTTCTTT.

The CDR3 sequence is CASGLWGLSSYEQYF. The CDR3 nucleotides are TGTGCTAGTGGTTTGTGGGGGCTAAGCTCCTACGAGCAGTACTTC. The V gene is TRBV12-5, the J gene TRBJ2-5, with D perhaps TRBD1 (6 bases). The DNA matches TRBJ2-7 better at its end, which makes the J call doubtful. Germline V lookup: CDR1 LGHNT, CDR2 FRNRAP. This CDR3 region has 15 residues.

The chain joins TRBV6-1 to TRBJ2-1; D gene unclear. CDR3 length: 15 residues. The germline V gene has CDR1 MNHNS and CDR2 SASEGT. Trimming removed 4 bases at V and 0 bases at J, with 10 bases between. The CDR3 DNA sequence: TGTGCCAGCAGTGTTCTAGGAAGCTCCTACAATGAGCAGTTCTTC. It translates to CASSVLGSSYNEQFF.

The CDR3 DNA is TGTGCCAGCAGTTATCTTGGGGCTGCCTCCTACGAGCAGTACTTC. It codes for CASSYLGAASYEQYF. The chain couples TRBV6-5 to TRBJ2-7, with a possible D match to TRBD1 (5 bases). V lost 3 bases and J lost 0, with 12 bases in between. The CDR3 contains 15 residues. The germline V gene encodes CDR1 MNHEY and CDR2 SVGAGI.

This chain joins TRBV6-1 and TRBJ2-7, with 7 bases fitting TRBD2. The CDR3 runs to 16 residues. After removal of 1 base from V and 3 bases from J, the junction contained 9 bases not matched to a gene. Germline V CDR1 and CDR2: MNHNS, SASEGT. The CDR3 region is CASSEGGVAGLYEQYF. The CDR3 DNA reads as TGTGCCAGCAGTGAAGGAGGTGTAGCGGGCCTCTACGAGCAGTACTTC.